This T cell receptor beta chain was identified in a study of beta chain features in type 1 diabetes (dated by TCRdb to 2017 to 2018). As for the study more broadly: No differences in mean age, gender distribution, total cell number or subset yield were found between patients and healthy donors. A total of over 90,000,000 sorted cells were examined across all samples, and a strong correlation was observed between cell number per subset and RNA yield. The study compared the TCRB repertoires of sorted circulating CD4+ T cell subsets in recently diagnosed type 1 diabetes patients with those in matched healthy donors. Regulatory and stem cell-like memory subsets were obtained from only 8 patients and roughly eight healthy donors, while naive and central memory subsets were obtained from all 30 or so donors. The investigation overall reported the following: Fewer insertions and more nucleotide deletions at VDJ recombination sites were observed in patients with type 1 diabetes, implying thymic rearrangement abnormalities. PCR might favor shorter templates, but patient and control samples were amplified and corrected together, so any skew would affect both groups equally. Because cDNA was sequenced instead of genomic DNA, activated cells with high expression could be over-represented, although the groups did not differ in activation or CD3 levels. In all four CD4+ subsets, TCRB CDR3 length was moderately but significantly shorter in type 1 diabetes patients. Naive, central memory and regulatory TCRB repertoires appeared to be more alike among patients than among healthy donors. Only small numbers of individuals were included in the HLA sub-analyses, which left unresolved whether HLA type had any influence on TCRB rearrangement.

All of the isolated RNA was reverse transcribed with the High Capacity cDNA Reverse Transcription Kit, so expressed TCRB transcripts were sequenced. Deep immunoSEQ sequencing was performed on naive, central memory and regulatory T cell samples, with an average of roughly 3.3 million total reads per sample. Sorted cells were lysed in RLT buffer, and RNA was extracted using DNase-treated RNeasy Micro or Mini kits according to cell number. To prevent cross-contamination, each cell subset was processed individually, whereas patient and healthy donor samples were processed jointly. The immunoSEQ multiplex PCR was used to amplify TCRB sequences from cDNA, yielding 87-bp fragments that span the CDR3 region. Sequencing of the amplicons was done on the Illumina HiSeq platform. Under the source paper's analysis protocol: PCR bias was corrected computationally using synthetic template baselines, and reads within Hamming distance 2 were collapsed, with unmergeable singletons discarded. Reads were aligned against IMGT so that V, D and J genes, CDR3 length and insertions or deletions at six rearrangement sites could be assigned. Clonotype counts were normalized to sorted cell number within each subset before computing true diversity and Gini coefficients with the tcR R package. The overlap coefficient, calculated on TCRB nucleotide sequences, was used to quantify repertoire sharing. TCRdb stores this immuneACCESS table with in-frame sequences only. Part of the clones is absent; in the studies checked, under half of the shortfall reflects unresolved V genes, and no reason is known for the rest. The V and J calls and clone size are taken from that table; D and trimming were inferred from the DNA. This sample is represented by about 170,000 clones; 7.8% of them were singletons. More than 0.75% of the sample is taken by the ten largest.

Its CDR3 holds 15 amino acids, cysteine through phenylalanine. The kept DNA is CDR3 alone, 45 bases in frame from the first base. Trimming costs V 6 bases and J 0 bases, and their ends lie 11 bases apart. Reading the germline V gene gives CDR1 MDHEN and CDR2 SYDVKM. A single peripheral blood draw of around 120 mL on average was collected from each donor into heparinised tubes. Naive, central memory, regulatory and stem cell-like memory CD4+ T cells were sorted on a BD FACSAria II using a panel including CD45RO, CCR7, CD25, CD127, CD95 and CD27. Every sorted population had a purity above 95%. PBMCs were isolated immediately by Lymphoprep density gradient centrifugation and stained directly without culture. Samples were stained and sorted in pairs, with one healthy donor and one patient per experiment, so that batch effects were minimized. In this sample, this clone turned up a few times. Its target antigen remains unknown. Qualities for individual bases were not recorded, and no much larger clone is one base off.

Recombination joined TRBV28 with TRBJ2-2; a weak D assignment points to TRBD2 (5 bases agree). This clonotype originated in a middle-aged woman with type 1 diabetes. Source material: central memory CD4+ T cells from blood. The DNA sequence reads TGTGCCAGCAGCCAGGTGAGGGCGAACACCGGGGAGCTGTTTTTT. This encodes CASSQVRANTGELFF.